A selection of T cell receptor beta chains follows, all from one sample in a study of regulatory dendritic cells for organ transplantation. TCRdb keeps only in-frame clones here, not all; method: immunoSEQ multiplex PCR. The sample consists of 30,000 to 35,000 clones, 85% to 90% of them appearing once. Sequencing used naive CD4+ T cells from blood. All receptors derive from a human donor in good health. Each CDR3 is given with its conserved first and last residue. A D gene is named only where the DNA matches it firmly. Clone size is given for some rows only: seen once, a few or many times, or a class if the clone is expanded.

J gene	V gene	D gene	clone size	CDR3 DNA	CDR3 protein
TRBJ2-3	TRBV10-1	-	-	TGCGCCAGCAGTGACCTCGGACAGTGGGGCCCCGGCAGCACAGATACGCAGTATTTT	CASSDLGQWGPGSTDTQYF
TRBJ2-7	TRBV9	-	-	TGTGCCAGCAGCCCAAAGCCACAGGGTAAGAGGTTTTACGAGCAGTACTTC	CASSPKPQGKRFYEQYF
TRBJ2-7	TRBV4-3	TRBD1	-	TGCGCCAGCAGCCAAGCCCCTCCCGGACAGGGGAGCGAGCAGTACTTC	CASSQAPPGQGSEQYF
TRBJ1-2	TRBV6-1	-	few	TGTGCCAGCAGTGAATATTTCGACAGTAACTATGGCTACACCTTC	CASSEYFDSNYGYTF
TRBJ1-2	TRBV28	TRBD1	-	TGTGCCAGCAGCAGCCCGGGACAGGGGGGCTATGGCTACACCTTC	CASSSPGQGGYGYTF
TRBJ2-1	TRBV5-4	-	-	TGTGCCAGCAGCGTCAGGACGACCTACAATGAGCAGTTCTTC	CASSVRTTYNEQFF
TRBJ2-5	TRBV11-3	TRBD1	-	TGTGCCAGCAGCTCTGACAGGGAGGAGACCCAGTACTTC	CASSSDREETQYF
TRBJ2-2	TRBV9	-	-	TGTGCCAGCAGCGCAGAAAGAGGGAAGCTGTTTTTT	CASSAERGKLFF
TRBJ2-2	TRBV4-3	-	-	TGCGCCAGCAGCCAAGACGAAGGGGCGCACACCGGGGAGCTGTTTTTT	CASSQDEGAHTGELFF
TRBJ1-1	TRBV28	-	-	TGTGCCAGCAGTCCCACTGGGACCGGTAGAAACACTGAAGCTTTCTTT	CASSPTGTGRNTEAFF
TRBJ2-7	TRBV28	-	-	TGTGCCAGCAGTTTGAACGGGCTATCCGCCGGGGCGCACGAGCAGTACTTC	CASSLNGLSAGAHEQYF
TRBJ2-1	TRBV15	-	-	TGTGCCACCAGCAGAGAAGGTAGCCTTACCTTATCCTACAATGAGCAGTTCTTC	CATSREGSLTLSYNEQFF
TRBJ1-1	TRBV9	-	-	TGTGCCAGCAGCGCCGATCGGGCTCCTGGGGGAAGCACTGAAGCTTTCTTT	CASSADRAPGGSTEAFF
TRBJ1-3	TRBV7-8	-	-	TGTGCCAGCAGCCCCTCGCCTGGAAACACCATATATTTT	CASSPSPGNTIYF
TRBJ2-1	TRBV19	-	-	TGTGCCAGTAGTATTGGGTCGGCGGGCGATAATGAGCAGTTCTTC	CASSIGSAGDNEQFF
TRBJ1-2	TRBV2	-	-	TGTGCCAGCAGTGAAGCGGCACAGGACTTCTATGGCTACACCTTC	CASSEAAQDFYGYTF
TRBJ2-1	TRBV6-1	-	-	TGTGCCAGCAGCCATCAAAGGACTTTCAATGAGCAGTTCTTC	CASSHQRTFNEQFF
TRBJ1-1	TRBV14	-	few	TGTGCCAGCAGCCGAATTGAAGCTTTCTTT	CASSRIEAFF
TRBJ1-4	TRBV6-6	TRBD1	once	TGTGCCAGCAGACATCCGGGACAGGGTGAAAAACTGTTTTTT	CASRHPGQGEKLFF
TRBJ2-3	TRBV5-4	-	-	TGTGCCAGCAGCTTAGGCGGCACAGATACGCAGTATTTT	CASSLGGTDTQYF
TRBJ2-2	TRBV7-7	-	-	TGTGCTAGCAGCCCCACAGGAACCACCGGGGAGCTGTTTTTT	CASSPTGTTGELFF
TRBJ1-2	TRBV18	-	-	TGTGCCAGCTCGCCTAAGGCTTTAACCGACTATGGCTACACCTTC	CASSPKALTDYGYTF
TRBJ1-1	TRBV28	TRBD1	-	TGTGCCAGCAGTTTACAGGGGGCAGGGAACACTGAAGCTTTCTTT	CASSLQGAGNTEAFF
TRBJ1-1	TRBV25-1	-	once	TGTGCCAGCAGTGAAATACAGGGAGCGAACACTGAAGCTTTCTTT	CASSEIQGANTEAFF
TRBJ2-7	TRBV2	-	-	TGTGCCAGCAGACGGATAGCAGGGGGGGGCTACGAGCAGTACTTC	CASRRIAGGGYEQYF
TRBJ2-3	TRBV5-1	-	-	TGCGCCAGCAGGGAGGGAAGACGTACAGATACGCAGTATTTT	CASREGRRTDTQYF
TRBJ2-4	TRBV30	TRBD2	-	TGTGCCTGGAGTGTTTGGTCTAGCGGGGAGAACATTCAGTACTTC	CAWSVWSSGENIQYF
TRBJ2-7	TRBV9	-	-	TGTGCCAGCAGCGTAGAGGCGGGGGCCAGCTACGAGCAGTACTTC	CASSVEAGASYEQYF
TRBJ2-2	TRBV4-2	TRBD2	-	TGTGCCAGCAGCCATTTAGCGGGAATGGTCACCGGGGAGCTGTTTTTT	CASSHLAGMVTGELFF
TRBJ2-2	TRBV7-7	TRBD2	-	TGTGCTATCCAAGCCTCGACGGGAGGGCCCCCCGGGGAGCTGTTTTTT	CAIQASTGGPPGELFF
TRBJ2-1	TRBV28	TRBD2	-	TGTGCCAGCAGTTTAGGCGGGAGACCCTACAATGAGCAGTTCTTC	CASSLGGRPYNEQFF
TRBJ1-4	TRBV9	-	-	TGTGCCAGCAGCGTAGGGCCTACTGAAAAACTGTTTTTT	CASSVGPTEKLFF
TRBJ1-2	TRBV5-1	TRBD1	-	TGCGCCAGCAGCTTGGGCGGACAGGAAATCTATGGCTACACCTTC	CASSLGGQEIYGYTF
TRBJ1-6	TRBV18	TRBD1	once	TGTGCCAGCTCACCTCTGGACAGGGCAAATTCACCCCTCCACTTT	CASSPLDRANSPLHF
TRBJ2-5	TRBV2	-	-	TGTGCCAGCAGATTCCAGGGGGGGTACCAAGAGACCCAGTACTTC	CASRFQGGYQETQYF
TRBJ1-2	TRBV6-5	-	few	TGTGCCAGCGGAGCCGGGAACTATGGCTACACCTTC	CASGAGNYGYTF
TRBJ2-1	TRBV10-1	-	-	TGCGCCAGCAGTGACAATGGTATCCTGTTCTTC	CASSDNGILFF
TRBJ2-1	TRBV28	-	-	TGTGCCAGCAGTGGGGACCCGGGGGGCCCGCGGGAGCAGTTCTTC	CASSGDPGGPREQFF
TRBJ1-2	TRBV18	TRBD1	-	TGTGCCAGCTCATGGGACAGGGGGCCGCAGGCCTATGGCTACACCTTC	CASSWDRGPQAYGYTF
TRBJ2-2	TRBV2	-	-	TGTGCCAGCAGCCAGGGGTACACGGCCGGGGAGCTGTTTTTT	CASSQGYTAGELFF
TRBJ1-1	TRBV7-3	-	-	TGTGCCAGCAGCTTAAATCCCGGGGTAAACACTGAAGCTTTCTTT	CASSLNPGVNTEAFF
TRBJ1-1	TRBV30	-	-	TGTGCCTGGAGTGGACCGTTTGGTGACAGATTCACTGAAGCTTTCTTT	CAWSGPFGDRFTEAFF
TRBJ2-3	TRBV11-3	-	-	TGTGCCAGCAGCCCCGGGATCTCCACAGATACGCAGTATTTT	CASSPGISTDTQYF
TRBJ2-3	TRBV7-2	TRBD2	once	TGTGCCAGCAAGACCTTAGCGGGGGGGCTGGTAGATACGCAGTATTTT	CASKTLAGGLVDTQYF
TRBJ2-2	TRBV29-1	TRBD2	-	TGCGGCTATGGACTAGCGCTAAACACCGGGGAGCTGTTTTTT	CGYGLALNTGELFF
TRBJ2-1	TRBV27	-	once	TGTGCCAGGAGCCCAGGCCTCAGACCCAATGAGCAGTTCTTC	CARSPGLRPNEQFF
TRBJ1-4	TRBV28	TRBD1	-	TGTGCCAGCAGTTTAGGACAGGGGGGATTAGGCGAAAAACTGTTTTTT	CASSLGQGGLGEKLFF
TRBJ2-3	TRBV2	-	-	TGTGCCAGCAGGATGACAGATACGCAGTATTTT	CASRMTDTQYF
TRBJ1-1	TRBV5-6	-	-	TGTGCCAGCAGCAAGAGAGGTTCGAACACTGAAGCTTTCTTT	CASSKRGSNTEAFF
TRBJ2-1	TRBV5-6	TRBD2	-	TGTGCCAGCAGCCATAGCGGGGGGCCTTACAATGAGCAGTTCTTC	CASSHSGGPYNEQFF
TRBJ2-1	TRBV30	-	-	TGTGCCTGGAGTGTTATTAGGACGGGAAAAGGCTACAATGAGCAGTTCTTC	CAWSVIRTGKGYNEQFF
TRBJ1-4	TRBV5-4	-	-	TGTGCCAGCAGCTTACGGCTAGGGGAAAAACTGTTTTTT	CASSLRLGEKLFF